One T cell receptor beta chain is described in this entry. The source of the sample is a study of OX40 agonist ivuxolimab in advanced cancers. Study at large: Patients enrolled in dose escalation were diagnosed with hepatocellular carcinoma, melanoma, renal cell or head and neck cancer.

V was shortened by 1 base and J by 4 bases, with 8 bases between the two germline ends. CDR1 and CDR2 from the germline V gene are LNHDA and SQIVND (reference sequence). The CDR3 is made up of 14 amino acids. TCRdb's table, derived via immunoSEQ multiplex PCR, lists solely in-frame clones and lacks some. Of about 55,000 clones in the sample, roughly 86% are singletons; the top ten hold 12% to 15%. Sequenced here: CD4+ or CD8+ T cells sorted from blood, sampled in a trial of the OX40 agonist ivuxolimab. The V gene is TRBV19, the J gene TRBJ2-1; a weak D match, TRBD2 (6 bases). The sequence was obtained from an adult with an advanced solid tumor such as melanoma, head and neck, liver or kidney cancer. Here the CDR3 DNA reads TGTGCCAGTAGTATAGGACTAGAATACAATGAGCAGTTCTTC. This sequence encodes CASSIGLEYNEQFF.